This T cell receptor beta chain is from a study of T cell changes during pregnancy in multiple sclerosis (dated by TCRdb to between 2018 and 2021). About the full investigation: Changes in the T cell repertoire over the course of pregnancy were examined in this study in women with multiple sclerosis.

On this clone: Its recognized antigen is unknown. The record has no base qualities; no much larger clone is one base away.

The library was obtained by the immunoSEQ multiplex PCR assay. This immuneACCESS table, as held by TCRdb, lists in-frame sequences with V and J called but not all clones. Of the missing ones, under half trace to an unresolved V gene in checked studies; the others have no known cause. In all, the sample holds 85,000 to 120,000 clones, and approximately 90% of those were seen once. The ten largest account for 1.6% of the sample. The CDR3, cysteine through phenylalanine, is 17 amino acids long. The CDR3 DNA has 51 bases and is translated from base 1. The germline V gene supplies CDR1 SNHLY and CDR2 FYNNEI. V lost 6 bases and J lost 5 bases, and the count of bases not matched to a germline gene is 8.

The chain couples TRBV2 to TRBJ2-3; TRBD2 lines up with 16 middle nucleotides. The sequences come from peripheral blood, collected after pregnancy. This sequence originates from a female donor with multiple sclerosis, enrolled in a pregnancy study. The CDR3 protein sequence reads: CASSPGGLAGGRDTQYF. In nucleotide form, the sequence is TGTGCCAGCAGCCCGGGGGGACTAGCGGGGGGGAGAGATACGCAGTATTTT.